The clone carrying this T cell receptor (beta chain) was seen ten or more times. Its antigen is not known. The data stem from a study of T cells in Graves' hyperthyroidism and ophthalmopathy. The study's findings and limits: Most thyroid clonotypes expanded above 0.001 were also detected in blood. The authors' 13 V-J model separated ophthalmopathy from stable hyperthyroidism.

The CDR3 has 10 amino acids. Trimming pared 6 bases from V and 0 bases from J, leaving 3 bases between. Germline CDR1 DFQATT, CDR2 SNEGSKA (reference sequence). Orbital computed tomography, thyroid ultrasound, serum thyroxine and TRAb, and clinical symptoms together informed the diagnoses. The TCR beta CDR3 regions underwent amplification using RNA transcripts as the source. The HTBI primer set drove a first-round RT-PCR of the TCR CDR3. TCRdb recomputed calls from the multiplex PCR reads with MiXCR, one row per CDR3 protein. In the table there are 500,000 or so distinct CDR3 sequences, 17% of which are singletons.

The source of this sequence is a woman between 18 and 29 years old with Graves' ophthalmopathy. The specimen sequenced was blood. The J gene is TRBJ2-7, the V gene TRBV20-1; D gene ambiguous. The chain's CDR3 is CSAASYEQYF. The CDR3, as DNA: TGCAGTGCGGCCTCCTACGAGCAGTACTTC.